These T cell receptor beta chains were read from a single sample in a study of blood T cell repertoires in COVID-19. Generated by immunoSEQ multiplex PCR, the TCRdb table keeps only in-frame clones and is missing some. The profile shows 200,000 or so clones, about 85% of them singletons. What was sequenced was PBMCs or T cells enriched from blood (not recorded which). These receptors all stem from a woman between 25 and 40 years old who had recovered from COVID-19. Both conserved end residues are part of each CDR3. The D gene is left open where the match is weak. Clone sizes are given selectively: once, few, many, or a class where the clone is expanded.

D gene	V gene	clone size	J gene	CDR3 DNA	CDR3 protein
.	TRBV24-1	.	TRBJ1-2	TGTGCCACCTCCGAGGGAAACTATGGCTACACCTTC	CATSEGNYGYTF
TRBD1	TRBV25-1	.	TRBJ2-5	TGTGCCAGCAGTGATTCAGGGGGGACCCAGTACTTC	CASSDSGGTQYF
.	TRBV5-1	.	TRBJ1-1	TGCGCCAGCAGCTTGGTTCTGGACAGTGGCACTGAAGCTTTCTTT	CASSLVLDSGTEAFF
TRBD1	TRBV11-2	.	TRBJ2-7	TGTGCCAGCAGCTTATACAACGGACAGGTCAACGAGCAGTACTTC	CASSLYNGQVNEQYF
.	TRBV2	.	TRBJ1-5	TGTGCCAGCAGTGAAGCTCTCACAGAAAATAGCAATCAGCCCCAGCATTTT	CASSEALTENSNQPQHF
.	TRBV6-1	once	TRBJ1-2	TGTGCCAGCAGTGAAGCGAGTCGGAGGGATGGCTACACCTTC	CASSEASRRDGYTF
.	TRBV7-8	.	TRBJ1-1	TGTGCCAGCAGCTTGGAGGTGGTCACTGAAGCTTTCTTT	CASSLEVVTEAFF
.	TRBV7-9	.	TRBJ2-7	TGTGCCAGCAGCCTAACCGGGAACGAGCAGTACTTC	CASSLTGNEQYF
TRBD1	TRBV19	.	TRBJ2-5	TGTGCCAGTAGTCTAGTGCCGGGACAGGGGAGGGAGACCCAGTACTTC	CASSLVPGQGRETQYF
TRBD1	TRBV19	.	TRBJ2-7	TGTGCCAGTAGTCCGGACAGGGGGCTAGGTCTATTTTCCTACGAGCAGTACTTC	CASSPDRGLGLFSYEQYF
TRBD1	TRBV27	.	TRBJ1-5	TGTGCCAGCAGTCCAACAGGGGGCGCGAATCAGCCCCAGCATTTT	CASSPTGGANQPQHF
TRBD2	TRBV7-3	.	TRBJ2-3	TGTGCCAGCAGCTCTCAGCGGGGGCGCACAGATACGCAGTATTTT	CASSSQRGRTDTQYF
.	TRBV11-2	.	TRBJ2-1	TGTGCCAGCAGCCGACTAGTTCGGGATGAGCAGTTCTTC	CASSRLVRDEQFF
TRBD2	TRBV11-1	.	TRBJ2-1	TGTGCCAGCAGCTTCTTAGCGGGGGGGCTCGATGAGCAGTTCTTC	CASSFLAGGLDEQFF
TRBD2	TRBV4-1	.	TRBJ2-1	TGCGCCAGCAGCCAAGACCTAGCGGGGGCCAACAATGAGCAGTTCTTC	CASSQDLAGANNEQFF
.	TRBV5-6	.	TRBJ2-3	TGTGCCAGCAGCTTGGGGGAGGTGGCAGATACGCAGTATTTT	CASSLGEVADTQYF
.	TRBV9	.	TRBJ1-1	TGTGCCAGCAGCCCAGTCCAGGGATTGAGCACTGAAGCTTTCTTT	CASSPVQGLSTEAFF
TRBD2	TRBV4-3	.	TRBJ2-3	TGCGCCAGCAGCCCAGACCTCCTAGCGGGGGTTGGGACAGATACGCAGTATTTT	CASSPDLLAGVGTDTQYF